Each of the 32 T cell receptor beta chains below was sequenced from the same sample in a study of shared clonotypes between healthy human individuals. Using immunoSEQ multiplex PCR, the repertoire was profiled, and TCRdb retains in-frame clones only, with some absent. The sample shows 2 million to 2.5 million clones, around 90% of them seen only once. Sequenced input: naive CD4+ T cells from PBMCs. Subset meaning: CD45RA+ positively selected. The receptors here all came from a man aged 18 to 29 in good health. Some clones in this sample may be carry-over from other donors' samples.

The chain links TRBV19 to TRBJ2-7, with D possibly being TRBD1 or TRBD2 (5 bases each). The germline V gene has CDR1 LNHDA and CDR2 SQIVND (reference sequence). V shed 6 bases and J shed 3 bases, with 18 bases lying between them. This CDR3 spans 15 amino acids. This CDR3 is CASRPGRSTLYEQYF. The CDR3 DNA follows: TGTGCCAGTAGGCCGGGACGCTCTACCCTCTACGAGCAGTACTTC.

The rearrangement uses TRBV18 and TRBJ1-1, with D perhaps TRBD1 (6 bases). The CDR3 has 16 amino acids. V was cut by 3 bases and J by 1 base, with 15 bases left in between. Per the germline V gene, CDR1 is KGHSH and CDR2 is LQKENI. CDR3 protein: CASSPLPRTENTEAFF. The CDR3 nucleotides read TGTGCCAGCTCACCCCTCCCTCGGACAGAGAACACTGAAGCTTTCTTT.

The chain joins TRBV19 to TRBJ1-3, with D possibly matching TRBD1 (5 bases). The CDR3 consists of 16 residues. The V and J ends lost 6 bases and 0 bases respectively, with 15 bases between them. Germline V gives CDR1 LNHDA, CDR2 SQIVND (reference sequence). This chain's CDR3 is CASRRPPGYSGNTIYF. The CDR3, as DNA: TGTGCCAGTAGAAGACCCCCAGGGTACTCTGGAAACACCATATATTTT. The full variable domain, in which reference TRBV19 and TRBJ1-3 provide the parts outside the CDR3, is DGGITQSPKYLFRKEGQNVTLSCEQNLNHDAMYWYRQDPGQGLRLIYYSQIVNDFQKGDIAEGYSVSREKKESFPLTVTSAQKNPTAFYLCASRRPPGYSGNTIYFGEGSWLTVV.

The CDR3 protein is CASSIGTGRTEAFF. The CDR3 coding sequence is TGTGCCAGCAGTATTGGGACAGGGAGGACTGAAGCTTTCTTT. V usage is TRBV7-9 and J usage is TRBJ1-1, with 9 positions matching TRBD1. Germline trimming cut 6 bases from V and 5 bases from J; bases unmatched to any gene: 7. Germline V CDR1 and CDR2: SEHNR, FQNEAQ (reference sequence). This CDR3 is built from 14 residues.

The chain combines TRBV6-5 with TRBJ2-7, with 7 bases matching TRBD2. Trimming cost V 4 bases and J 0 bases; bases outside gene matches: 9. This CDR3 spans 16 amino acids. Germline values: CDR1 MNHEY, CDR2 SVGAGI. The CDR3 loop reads CASSWGGSPISYEQYF. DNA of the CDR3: TGTGCCAGCAGTTGGGGGGGGTCCCCAATCTCCTACGAGCAGTACTTC.

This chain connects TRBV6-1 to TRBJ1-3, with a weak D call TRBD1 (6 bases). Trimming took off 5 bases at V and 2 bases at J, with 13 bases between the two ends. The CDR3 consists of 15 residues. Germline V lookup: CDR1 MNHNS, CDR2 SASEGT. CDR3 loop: CASSRNRDPGNTIYF. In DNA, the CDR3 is TGTGCCAGCAGTAGAAACAGGGACCCTGGAAACACCATATATTTT.

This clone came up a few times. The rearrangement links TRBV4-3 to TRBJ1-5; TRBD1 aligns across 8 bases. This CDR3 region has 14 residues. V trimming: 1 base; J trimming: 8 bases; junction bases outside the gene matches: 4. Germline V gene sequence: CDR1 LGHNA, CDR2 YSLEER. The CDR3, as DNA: TGCGCCAGCAGCCAAGCCCGGACAGGGAAGCCCCAGCATTTT. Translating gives CASSQARTGKPQHF.

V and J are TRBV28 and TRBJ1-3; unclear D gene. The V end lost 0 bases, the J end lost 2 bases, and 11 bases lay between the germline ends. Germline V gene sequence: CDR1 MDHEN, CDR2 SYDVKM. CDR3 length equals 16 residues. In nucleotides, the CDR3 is TGTGCCAGCAGTTTATGGGCCATACCACCTGGAAACACCATATATTTT. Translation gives CASSLWAIPPGNTIYF.

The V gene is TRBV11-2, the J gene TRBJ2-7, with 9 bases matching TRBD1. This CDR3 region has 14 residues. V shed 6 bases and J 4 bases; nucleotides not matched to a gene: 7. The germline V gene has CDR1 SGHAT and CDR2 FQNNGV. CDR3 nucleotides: TGTGCCAGCAGGTCCCCGGGACAGGGTTACGAGCAGTACTTC. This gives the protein CASRSPGQGYEQYF.

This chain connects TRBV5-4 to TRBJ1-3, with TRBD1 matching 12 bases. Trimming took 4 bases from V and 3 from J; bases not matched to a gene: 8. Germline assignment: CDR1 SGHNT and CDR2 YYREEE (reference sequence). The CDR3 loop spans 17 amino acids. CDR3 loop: CASSTRDRGRGGNTIYF. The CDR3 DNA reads TGTGCCAGCAGCACCCGGGACAGGGGGCGAGGTGGAAACACCATATATTTT.

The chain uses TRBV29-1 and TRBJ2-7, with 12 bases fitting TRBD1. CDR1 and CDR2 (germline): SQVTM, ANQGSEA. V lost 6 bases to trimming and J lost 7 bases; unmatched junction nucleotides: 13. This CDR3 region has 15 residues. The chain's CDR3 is CSVLPGGDRGLEQYF. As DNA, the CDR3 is TGCAGCGTCCTCCCGGGGGGGGACAGGGGGCTGGAGCAGTACTTC.

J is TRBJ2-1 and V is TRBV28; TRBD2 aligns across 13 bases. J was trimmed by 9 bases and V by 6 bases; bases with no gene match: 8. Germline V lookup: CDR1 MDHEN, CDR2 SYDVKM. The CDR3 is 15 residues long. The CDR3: CASSQELAGGPEQFF. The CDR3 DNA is TGTGCCAGCAGCCAAGAACTAGCGGGAGGGCCTGAGCAGTTCTTC.

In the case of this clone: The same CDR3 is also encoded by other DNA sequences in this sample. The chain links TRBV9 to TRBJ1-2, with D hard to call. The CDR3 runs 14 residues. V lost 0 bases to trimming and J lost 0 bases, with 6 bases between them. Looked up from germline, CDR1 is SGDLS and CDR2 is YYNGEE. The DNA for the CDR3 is TGTGCCAGCAGCGTAGTGGGCACTAACTATGGCTACACCTTC. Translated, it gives CASSVVGTNYGYTF.

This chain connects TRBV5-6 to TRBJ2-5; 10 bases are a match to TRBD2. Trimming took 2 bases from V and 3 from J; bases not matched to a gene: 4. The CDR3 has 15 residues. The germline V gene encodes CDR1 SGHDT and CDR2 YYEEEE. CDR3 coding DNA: TGTGCCAGCAGCTTCGGGCTAGCGGGAGAAGAGACCCAGTACTTC. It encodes CASSFGLAGEETQYF.

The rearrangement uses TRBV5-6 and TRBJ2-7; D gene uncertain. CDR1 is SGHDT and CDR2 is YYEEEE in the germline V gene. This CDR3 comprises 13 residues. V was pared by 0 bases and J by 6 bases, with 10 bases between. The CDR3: CASSLGILGEQYF. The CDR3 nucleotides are TGTGCCAGCAGCTTGGGGATTCTGGGCGAGCAGTACTTC.

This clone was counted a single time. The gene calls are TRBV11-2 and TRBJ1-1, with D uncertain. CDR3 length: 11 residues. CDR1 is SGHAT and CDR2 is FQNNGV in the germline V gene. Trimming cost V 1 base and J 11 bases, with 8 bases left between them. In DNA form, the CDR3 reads TGTGCCAGCAGCTTAGCCCAGGCGGCTTTCTTT. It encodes CASSLAQAAFF. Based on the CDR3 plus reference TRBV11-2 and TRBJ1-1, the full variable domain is EAGVAQSPRYKIIEKRQSVAFWCNPISGHATLYWYQQILGQGPKLLIQFQNNGVVDDSQLPKDRFSAERLKGVDSTLKIQPAKLEDSAVYLCASSLAQAAFFGQGTRLTVV.

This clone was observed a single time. The CDR3 region has the DNA TGTGCCAGCAGCTTATCACTGCGTACTGATACGCAGTATTTT. It translates to CASSLSLRTDTQYF. V is TRBV7-3 and J is TRBJ2-3; the D is unclear. The V end lost 2 bases, the J end lost 6 bases, and 12 bases lay between the germline ends. The CDR3 runs to 14 residues. Germline CDR1 is SGHTA and CDR2 is FQGTGA.

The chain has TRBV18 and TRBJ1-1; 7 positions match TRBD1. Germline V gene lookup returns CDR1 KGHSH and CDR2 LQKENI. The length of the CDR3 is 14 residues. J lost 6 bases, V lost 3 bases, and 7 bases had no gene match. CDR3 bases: TGTGCCAGCTCACCGACAGGGAGGAGGGCTGAAGCTTTCTTT. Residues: CASSPTGRRAEAFF.

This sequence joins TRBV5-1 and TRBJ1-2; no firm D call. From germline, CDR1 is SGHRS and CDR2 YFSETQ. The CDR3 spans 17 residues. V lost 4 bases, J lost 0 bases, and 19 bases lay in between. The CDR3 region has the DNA TGCGCCAGCAGCCCCGGGCTGGACCGACGTACTAACTATGGCTACACCTTC. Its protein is CASSPGLDRRTNYGYTF.

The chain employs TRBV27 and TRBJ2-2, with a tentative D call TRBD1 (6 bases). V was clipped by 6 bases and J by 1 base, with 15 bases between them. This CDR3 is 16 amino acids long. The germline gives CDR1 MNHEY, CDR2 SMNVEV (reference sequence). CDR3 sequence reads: CASSSPGTRNTGELFF. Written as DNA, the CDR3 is TGTGCCAGCAGCTCCCCCGGGACAAGGAACACCGGGGAGCTGTTTTTT.

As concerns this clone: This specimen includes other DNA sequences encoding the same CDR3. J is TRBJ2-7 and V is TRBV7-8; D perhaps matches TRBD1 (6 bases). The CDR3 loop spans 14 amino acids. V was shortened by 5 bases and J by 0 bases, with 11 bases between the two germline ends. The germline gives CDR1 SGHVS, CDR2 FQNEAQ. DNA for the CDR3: TGTGCCAGCAGCCGCTCAGGGGACTCCTACGAGCAGTACTTC. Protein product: CASSRSGDSYEQYF.

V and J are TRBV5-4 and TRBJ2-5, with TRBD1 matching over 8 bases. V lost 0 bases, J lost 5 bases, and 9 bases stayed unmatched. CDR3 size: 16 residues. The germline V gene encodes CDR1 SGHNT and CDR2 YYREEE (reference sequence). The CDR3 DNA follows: TGTGCCAGCAGCTTGGAGGCCAGGGGGCGCGGGGAGACCCAGTACTTC. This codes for CASSLEARGRGETQYF.

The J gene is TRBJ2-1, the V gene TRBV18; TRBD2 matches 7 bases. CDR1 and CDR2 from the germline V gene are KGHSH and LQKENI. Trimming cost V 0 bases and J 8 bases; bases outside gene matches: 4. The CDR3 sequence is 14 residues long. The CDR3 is CASSPPAGEDEQFF. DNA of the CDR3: TGTGCCAGCTCACCACCGGCGGGAGAGGATGAGCAGTTCTTC. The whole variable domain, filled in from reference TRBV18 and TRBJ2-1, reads NAGVMQNPRHLVRRRGQEARLRCSPMKGHSHVYWYRQLPEEGLKFMVYLQKENIIDESGMPKERFSAEFPKEGPSILRIQQVVRGDSAAYFCASSPPAGEDEQFFGPGTRLTVL.

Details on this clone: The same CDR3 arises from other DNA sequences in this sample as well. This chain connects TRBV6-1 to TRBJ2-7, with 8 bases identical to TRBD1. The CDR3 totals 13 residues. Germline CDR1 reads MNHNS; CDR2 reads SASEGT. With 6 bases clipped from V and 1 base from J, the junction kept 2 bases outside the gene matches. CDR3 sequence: CASRTGVSYEQYF. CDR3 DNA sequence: TGTGCCAGCAGGACAGGGGTGTCCTACGAGCAGTACTTC.

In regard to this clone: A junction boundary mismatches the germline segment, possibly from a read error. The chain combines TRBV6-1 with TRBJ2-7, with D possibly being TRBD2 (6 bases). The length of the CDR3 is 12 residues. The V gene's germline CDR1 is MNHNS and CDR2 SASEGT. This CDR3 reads CASSAGGGRSHF. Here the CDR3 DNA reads TGTGCCAGCAGTGCCGGTGGAGGGCGCAGTCACTTC.

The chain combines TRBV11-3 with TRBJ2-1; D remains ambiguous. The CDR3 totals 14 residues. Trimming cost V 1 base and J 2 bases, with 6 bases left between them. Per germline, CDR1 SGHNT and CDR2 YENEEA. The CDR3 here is CASSLGPAYNEQFF. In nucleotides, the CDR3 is TGTGCCAGCAGCTTAGGCCCAGCCTACAATGAGCAGTTCTTC.

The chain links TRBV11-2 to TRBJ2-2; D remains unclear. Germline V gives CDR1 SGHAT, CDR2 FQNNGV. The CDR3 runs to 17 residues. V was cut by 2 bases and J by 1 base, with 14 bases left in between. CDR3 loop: CASSLSLVQLNTGELFF. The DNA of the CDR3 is TGTGCCAGCAGCTTATCTCTTGTACAGCTGAACACCGGGGAGCTGTTTTTT. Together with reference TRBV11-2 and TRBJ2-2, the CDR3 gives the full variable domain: EAGVAQSPRYKIIEKRQSVAFWCNPISGHATLYWYQQILGQGPKLLIQFQNNGVVDDSQLPKDRFSAERLKGVDSTLKIQPAKLEDSAVYLCASSLSLVQLNTGELFFGEGSRLTVL.

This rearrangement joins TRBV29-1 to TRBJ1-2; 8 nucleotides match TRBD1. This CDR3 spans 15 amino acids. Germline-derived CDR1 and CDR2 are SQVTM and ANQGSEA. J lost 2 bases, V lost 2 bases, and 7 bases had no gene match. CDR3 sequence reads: CSVETRQGANYGYTF. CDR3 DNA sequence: TGCAGCGTTGAAACCAGGCAGGGGGCGAACTATGGCTACACCTTC.

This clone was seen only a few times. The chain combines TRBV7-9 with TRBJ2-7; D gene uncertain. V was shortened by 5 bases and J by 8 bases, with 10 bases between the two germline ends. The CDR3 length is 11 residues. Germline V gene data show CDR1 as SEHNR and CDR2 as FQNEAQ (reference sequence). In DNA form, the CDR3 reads TGTGCCAGCAGCCTCAAGGGCCAGCAGTACTTC. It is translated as CASSLKGQQYF.

CDR3 in amino acids: CASSVEGVAGAYNEQFF. For the CDR3, the DNA is TGTGCCAGCAGCGTAGAAGGGGTAGCGGGGGCCTACAATGAGCAGTTCTTC. The rearrangement joins TRBV9 to TRBJ2-1; 9 bases align to TRBD2. The V and J ends lost 0 bases and 2 bases, in that order; junction bases with no gene match: 6. Germline CDR1 and CDR2: SGDLS and YYNGEE. The length of the CDR3 is 17 residues.

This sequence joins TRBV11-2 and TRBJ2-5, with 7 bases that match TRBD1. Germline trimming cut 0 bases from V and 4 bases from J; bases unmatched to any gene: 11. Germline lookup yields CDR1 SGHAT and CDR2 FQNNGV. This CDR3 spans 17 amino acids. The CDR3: CASSLDPARGSGETQYF. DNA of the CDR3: TGTGCCAGCAGCTTAGACCCCGCCAGGGGGTCGGGAGAGACCCAGTACTTC.

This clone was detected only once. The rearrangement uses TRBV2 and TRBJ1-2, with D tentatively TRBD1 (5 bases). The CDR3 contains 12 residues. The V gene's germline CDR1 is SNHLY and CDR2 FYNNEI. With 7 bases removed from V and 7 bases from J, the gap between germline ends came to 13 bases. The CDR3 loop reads CASKGPHFGYTF. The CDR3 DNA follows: TGTGCCAGCAAGGGGCCGCACTTTGGCTACACCTTC.